The TCR beta chain described here comes from a study of beta chain features in type 1 diabetes. The study's findings and limits: It was not settled here whether HLA type affects TCRB rearrangement.

The sequenced template was cDNA made from the entire isolated RNA. Measured with immunoSEQ multiplex PCR; TCRdb has only the in-frame clones, and not every one. Among about 200,000 clones, 11% were seen once, and the ten largest hold 1% to 1.5%. Trimming removed 4 bases at V and 4 bases at J, with 11 bases between. This CDR3 contains 13 residues. Germline assignment: CDR1 GTSNPN and CDR2 SVGIG (reference sequence). Averaging roughly 120 mL, one heparinised blood draw came from each individual donor. In the case of this clone: The antigen is undetermined.

This sequence joins TRBV30 and TRBJ2-4, with D perhaps TRBD2 (6 bases). Sequenced sample: central memory CD4+ T cells from blood. This clonotype originated in a man younger than 35 in good health. The CDR3 sequence is CAWKGTPKNIQYF. In DNA form, the CDR3 reads TGTGCCTGGAAGGGGACTCCGAAAAACATTCAGTACTTC.